Following are 29 T cell receptor beta chains from one sample sequenced in a study of Ad26.COV2.S vaccination and SARS-CoV-2 variants. Repertoires were generated with immunoSEQ multiplex PCR, while TCRdb's copy carries only in-frame clones and drops some. The sample has fewer than 800,000 clones, about 90% seen once. Treatment noted: over 15 received Ad26.COV2.S at low or high dose, single or two shots; five or six received placebo; per-sample allocation not given. The investigators took samples on day 63 after the first vaccine or placebo injection. The sample in question was peripheral blood, obtained in a trial of Ad26.COV2.S vaccine versus placebo. These receptors originate from a person between 18 and 65 years old who received the Ad26.COV2.S COVID-19 vaccine or a placebo.

V gene TRBV19 combines with J gene TRBJ1-6; D is perhaps TRBD1 (5 bases). The V end was cut by 2 bases, the J end by 7 bases, with 12 bases between. CDR3 size: 15 residues. Germline V CDR1 and CDR2: LNHDA, SQIVND (reference sequence). CDR3 bases: TGTGCCAGTAGTATAAATCAGGGTAGGAATTCACCCCTCCACTTT. This gives the protein CASSINQGRNSPLHF.

J is TRBJ2-3 and V is TRBV5-4, with 7 bases fitting TRBD2. The V gene's germline CDR1 is SGHNT and CDR2 YYREEE (reference sequence). V was clipped by 4 bases and J by 0 bases; unmatched bases: 14. This CDR3 region has 18 residues. This CDR3 reads CASSPPSASGASTDTQYF. For the CDR3, the DNA is TGTGCCAGCAGCCCCCCGAGCGCTAGCGGAGCTAGCACAGATACGCAGTATTTT.

The chain recombines TRBV6-5 with TRBJ1-4; 8 bases align to TRBD1. This CDR3 is built from 14 residues. V was pared by 4 bases and J by 7 bases, with 5 bases of the junction left unmatched. The germline gives CDR1 MNHEY, CDR2 SVGAGI. For the CDR3, the DNA is TGTGCCAGCAGTTCATCAGGGGGCGGTGAAAAACTGTTTTTT. Amino acid sequence: CASSSSGGGEKLFF.

For the CDR3, the DNA is TGTGCCTCCCGAGCGGGAGATAGAGAAGAGACCCAGTACTTC. Its protein product is CASRAGDREETQYF. V and J are TRBV10-3 and TRBJ2-5; TRBD2 matches at 8 bases. This CDR3 has 14 amino acids. Germline CDR1 and CDR2: ENHRY and SYGVKD. V gave up 11 bases and J gave up 3 bases; unmatched junction bases: 11.

This chain connects TRBV5-6 to TRBJ1-2; the match to TRBD1 covers 9 bases. Germline CDR1 and CDR2: SGHDT and YYEEEE. CDR3 length equals 15 residues. V dropped 4 bases and J dropped 4; count of bases not matched to a gene: 8. CDR3 nucleotides: TGTGCCAGCAGCCTCCGAACAGGGGGCATCTATGGCTACACCTTC. This codes for CASSLRTGGIYGYTF.

The chain combines TRBV5-1 with TRBJ2-2; D is unclear. The ends were cut back, 0 bases at V and 1 base at J, with 10 bases in the middle. In germline, CDR1 is SGHRS, CDR2 YFSETQ. This CDR3 spans 16 amino acids. CDR3 sequence reads: CASSLDVELNTGELFF. CDR3 sequence (DNA): TGCGCCAGCAGCTTGGACGTGGAATTGAACACCGGGGAGCTGTTTTTT.

The chain is built from TRBV10-3 and TRBJ1-3; D unresolved. Germline loops: CDR1 ENHRY, CDR2 SYGVKD. This CDR3 region has 11 residues. Between the trimmed V and J ends, which lost 4 bases and 2 bases, there was a span of 0 bases. CDR3 nucleotide sequence: TGTGCCATCAGTGCTGGAAACACCATATATTTT. Its translation is CAISAGNTIYF.

The chain recombines TRBV5-8 with TRBJ2-7; D unclear. The CDR3 sequence is 12 residues long. V was clipped by 4 bases and J by 7 bases, with 12 bases between them. Germline V CDR1 and CDR2: SGHTS, YDEGEE. CDR3 amino acids: CASSGTTWEQYF. CDR3 coding DNA: TGTGCCAGCAGCGGCACAACGTGGGAGCAGTACTTC.

The rearrangement links TRBV18 to TRBJ2-3, with TRBD1 matching over 8 bases. The CDR3 extends over 19 amino acids. Trimming removed 4 bases from V and 2 bases from J; junction bases left unmatched: 17. Germline lookup yields CDR1 KGHSH and CDR2 LQKENI. This chain's CDR3 is CASSQTGQGFAQPTDTQYF. CDR3 sequence (DNA): TGTGCCAGCTCACAGACAGGACAGGGTTTCGCCCAACCCACAGATACGCAGTATTTT.

The CDR3 DNA follows: TGTGCCACCAGTGACGGATTTGGGACCGGGGAGCTGTTTTTT. This translates into CATSDGFGTGELFF. V usage is TRBV24-1 and J usage is TRBJ2-2; D unclear. The CDR3 covers 14 residues. Trimming left V 4 bases short and J 5 bases short, with 10 bases between. Germline values: CDR1 KGHDR, CDR2 SFDVKD.

V is TRBV6-5 and J is TRBJ2-7; tentatively, D is TRBD1 (6 bases). CDR3 length: 13 residues. Trimming took off 0 bases at V and 6 bases at J, with 9 bases between the two ends. The V gene's germline CDR1 is MNHEY and CDR2 SVGAGI. CDR3 sequence (DNA): TGTGCCAGCAGTTACTCGCTCAGGGGCGAGCAGTACTTC. Protein: CASSYSLRGEQYF.

V usage is TRBV6-6 and J usage is TRBJ2-3; no firm D call. V lost 6 bases to trimming and J lost 3 bases, with 10 bases between them. This CDR3 spans 13 amino acids. Germline assignment: CDR1 MNHNY and CDR2 SVGAGI (reference sequence). CDR3 loop: CASSRRSTDTQYF. DNA for the CDR3: TGTGCCAGCAGCCGCAGGTCGACAGATACGCAGTATTTT.

The gene calls are TRBV12-3 or TRBV12-4 and TRBJ1-5; 7 positions match TRBD1. The V segment lost 6 bases and the J segment 8 bases; nucleotides outside the gene matches: 7. The CDR3 has 13 residues. Here the CDR3 DNA reads TGTGCCAGCAGCCAAGACAGGGTTAAGCCCCAGCATTTT. This translates into CASSQDRVKPQHF.

The chain combines TRBV6-1 with TRBJ1-5; D might be TRBD1 (6 bases). The germline V gene has CDR1 MNHNS and CDR2 SASEGT. This CDR3 region has 15 residues. Trimming cost V 7 bases and J 7 bases, with 20 bases left between them. As DNA, the CDR3 is TGTGCCAGCATCTTGGAGGGTCGGGGGGGCCAGCCCCAGCATTTT. Its translation is CASILEGRGGQPQHF.

This clone has just one count. The chain links TRBV30 to TRBJ1-1, with unresolved D. CDR3 size: 13 residues. V dropped 3 bases and J dropped 1 base, with 9 bases sitting between them. Looked up from germline, CDR1 is GTSNPN and CDR2 is SVGIG (reference sequence). CDR3 nucleotide sequence: TGTGCCTGGAGACTCAGCCCGAACACTGAAGCTTTCTTT. It is translated as CAWRLSPNTEAFF.

The chain combines TRBV6-5 with TRBJ1-3; perhaps TRBD1 as D (5 bases). Germline loops: CDR1 MNHEY, CDR2 SVGAGI. V gave up 8 bases and J gave up 0 bases, with 8 bases separating them. The CDR3 covers 13 residues. The CDR3 loop reads CASGTGSGNTIYF. The CDR3 DNA follows: TGTGCCAGCGGAACAGGCTCTGGAAACACCATATATTTT.

The chain couples TRBV27 to TRBJ2-3, with 8 bases aligning to TRBD1. Germline lookup yields CDR1 MNHEY and CDR2 SMNVEV (reference sequence). This CDR3 is 17 amino acids long. J was trimmed by 5 bases and V by 5 bases; bases with no gene match: 15. The CDR3 loop reads CASSVKPGQESLDTQYF. CDR3 in DNA: TGTGCCAGCAGTGTCAAACCGGGACAGGAGTCTTTAGATACGCAGTATTTT.

J is TRBJ2-2 and V is TRBV30; D is perhaps TRBD2 (6 bases). The CDR3 sequence is 20 residues long. Germline lookup yields CDR1 GTSNPN and CDR2 SVGIG (reference sequence). Trimming removed 0 bases at V and 1 base at J, with 24 bases between. The CDR3 DNA reads TGTGCCTGGAGTGTACGAGTGGTGGTCCGGGGGATCGGGAACACCGGGGAGCTGTTTTTT. This sequence encodes CAWSVRVVVRGIGNTGELFF.

The rearrangement uses TRBV5-1 and TRBJ2-3; 7 bases align to TRBD2. Trimming cost V 7 bases and J 6 bases; bases outside gene matches: 8. The length of the CDR3 is 13 residues. Germline CDR1 reads SGHRS; CDR2 reads YFSETQ. DNA of the CDR3: TGCGCCAGCGAACCGGGGCGGGGGGATACGCAGTATTTT. Translating it yields CASEPGRGDTQYF. Combining the CDR3 with reference TRBV5-1 and TRBJ2-3 gives the whole variable domain KAGVTQTPRYLIKTRGQQVTLSCSPISGHRSVSWYQQTPGQGLQFLFEYFSETQRNKGNFPGRFSGRQFSNSRSEMNVSTLELGDSALYLCASEPGRGDTQYFGPGTRLTVL.

Here the CDR3 reads CASSPGFSPLHF. CDR3 DNA: TGTGCCAGCAGCCCAGGGTTTTCACCCCTCCACTTT. V usage is TRBV5-4 and J usage is TRBJ1-6; D might be TRBD1 (5 bases). Trimming left V 4 bases short and J 9 bases short, with 8 bases between. Germline V gene data show CDR1 as SGHNT and CDR2 as YYREEE (reference sequence). The CDR3 has 12 residues.

This clone has only one observation. The V and J genes are TRBV19 and TRBJ2-1, with 9 bases that match TRBD2. V lost 6 bases, J lost 8 bases, and 8 bases stayed unmatched. The germline gives CDR1 LNHDA, CDR2 SQIVND (reference sequence). The CDR3 runs to 14 residues. As DNA, the CDR3 is TGTGCCAGTAGGACTAGCGGATTAGTATATGAGCAGTTCTTC. Protein product: CASRTSGLVYEQFF.

The genes are TRBV30 and TRBJ2-6; D uncertain. The CDR3 consists of 15 residues. V gave up 3 bases and J gave up 0 bases, with 9 bases separating them. The germline gives CDR1 GTSNPN, CDR2 SVGIG (reference sequence). The CDR3 sequence is CAWSPIFSGANVLTF. CDR3 nucleotides: TGTGCCTGGAGCCCTATTTTCTCTGGGGCCAACGTCCTGACTTTC.

The CDR3 loop is CASSQDPVTAFSTDTQYF. The CDR3 DNA reads TGTGCCAGCAGCCAAGATCCCGTAACGGCCTTTAGCACAGATACGCAGTATTTT. This chain joins TRBV3-1 (or the pseudogene TRBV3-2) and TRBJ2-3; no firm D call. Germline V CDR1 and CDR2: LGHDT, YNNKEL (reference sequence). There are 18 residues in the CDR3. V dropped 0 bases and J dropped 0 bases, with 16 bases sitting between them.

V is TRBV7-9 and J is TRBJ1-2; D unresolved. Trimming took off 4 bases at V and 4 bases at J, with 13 bases between the two ends. CDR3 length equals 14 residues. The germline gives CDR1 SEHNR, CDR2 FQNEAQ (reference sequence). As DNA, the CDR3 is TGTGCCAGCAGCTCACGGGGAGAACCCTATGGCTACACCTTC. This encodes CASSSRGEPYGYTF.

The CDR3 nucleotides read TGTGCCAGCAGCCAAGATTCAGGGGGGTCCTACAATGAGCAGTTCTTC. It translates to CASSQDSGGSYNEQFF. The chain recombines TRBV3-1 (or the pseudogene TRBV3-2) with TRBJ2-1; possibly TRBD1 for D (7 bases). The CDR3 sequence is 16 residues long. V lost 0 bases and J 1 base, leaving 10 bases between the germline ends. In germline, CDR1 is LGHDT, CDR2 YNNKEL (reference sequence).

The rearrangement uses TRBV30 and TRBJ2-1; perhaps TRBD1 as D (6 bases). The germline V gene has CDR1 GTSNPN and CDR2 SVGIG (reference sequence). Trimming took 3 bases from V and 3 from J, leaving 9 bases between them. The CDR3 runs to 13 residues. This CDR3 is CAWRTGHYNEQFF. In DNA form, the CDR3 reads TGTGCCTGGAGGACGGGACACTACAATGAGCAGTTCTTC.

The J gene is TRBJ2-1, the V gene TRBV7-2, with TRBD2 matching 12 bases. CDR3 size: 17 residues. Trimming cost V 3 bases and J 7 bases; bases outside gene matches: 10. The germline V gene has CDR1 SGHTA and CDR2 FQGNSA. The CDR3 loop reads CASSFASGGAFSNEQFF. The CDR3 DNA reads as TGTGCCAGCAGCTTCGCTAGCGGGGGGGCCTTTAGTAATGAGCAGTTCTTC. Full variable domain (remainder filled in from reference TRBV7-2 and TRBJ2-1): GAGVSQSPSNKVTEKGKDVELRCDPISGHTALYWYRQSLGQGLEFLIYFQGNSAPDKSGLPSDRFSAERTGGSVSTLTIQRTQQEDSAVYLCASSFASGGAFSNEQFFGPGTRLTVL.

This chain joins TRBV10-3 and TRBJ1-3; TRBD1 agrees at 8 bases. J gave up 4 bases and V 11 bases, and 7 bases lay outside the gene matches. Germline V CDR1 and CDR2: ENHRY, SYGVKD. This CDR3 spans 13 amino acids. The CDR3 DNA follows: TGTGCCTCCAGGGGGCAGGACGGAAACACCATATATTTT. It is translated as CASRGQDGNTIYF.

This chain joins TRBV30 and TRBJ1-4; no clear D gene. The CDR3 totals 13 residues. Germline assignment: CDR1 GTSNPN and CDR2 SVGIG (reference sequence). Trimming took off 3 bases at V and 4 bases at J, with 9 bases between the two ends. In DNA, the CDR3 is TGTGCCTGGAGGGACGGCTTTAATGAAAAACTGTTTTTT. Amino acids: CAWRDGFNEKLFF.